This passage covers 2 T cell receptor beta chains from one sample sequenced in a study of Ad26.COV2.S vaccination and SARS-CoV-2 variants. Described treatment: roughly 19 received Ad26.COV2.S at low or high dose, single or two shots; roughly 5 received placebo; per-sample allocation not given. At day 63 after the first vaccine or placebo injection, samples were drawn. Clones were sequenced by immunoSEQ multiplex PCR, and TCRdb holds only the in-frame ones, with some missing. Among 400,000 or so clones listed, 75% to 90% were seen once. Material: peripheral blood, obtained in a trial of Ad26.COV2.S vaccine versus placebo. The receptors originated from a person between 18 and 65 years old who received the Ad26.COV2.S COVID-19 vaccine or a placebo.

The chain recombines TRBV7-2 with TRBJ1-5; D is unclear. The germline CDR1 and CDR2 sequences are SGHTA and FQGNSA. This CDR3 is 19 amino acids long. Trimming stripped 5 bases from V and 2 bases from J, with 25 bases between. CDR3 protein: CASSQGWARSQKGNQPQHF. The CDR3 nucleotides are TGTGCCAGCAGCCAAGGCTGGGCACGGAGCCAAAAGGGCAATCAGCCCCAGCATTTT.

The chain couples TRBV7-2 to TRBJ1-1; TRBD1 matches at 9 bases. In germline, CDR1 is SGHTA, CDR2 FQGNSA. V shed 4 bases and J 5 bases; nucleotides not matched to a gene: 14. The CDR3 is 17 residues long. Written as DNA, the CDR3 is TGTGCCAGCAGCTCACCCCCGGGACAGGGTTTGGGGACTGAAGCTTTCTTT. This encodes CASSSPPGQGLGTEAFF.